The 20 T cell receptor beta chains in this list originate from one sample, sequenced in a study of a mutant IDH1 vaccine in newly diagnosed glioma. Time point: week 11, during vaccination. The content of each vaccine dose was 300 ug of mutant IDH1 20-mer peptide, and topical imiquimod accompanied it. TCRdb's table, derived via immunoSEQ multiplex PCR, lists solely in-frame clones and lacks some. This sample has 45,000 to 60,000 clones, with roughly 90% found just once. The antigens these receptors bind are not known. Sequencing was performed on PBMCs, taken from a glioma patient whose treatment included an IDH1 peptide vaccine. The source is a man over 45 with glioma.

This chain links TRBV10-3 with TRBJ2-3; 8 bases fit TRBD1. Germline CDR1 is ENHRY and CDR2 is SYGVKD. The CDR3 contains 15 residues. The trim removed 10 bases at V and 5 bases at J, leaving 14 bases unmatched. CDR3 bases: TGTGCCACCTTATGGGCAGGGGGCAAGCAAGATACGCAGTATTTT. Its translation: CATLWAGGKQDTQYF.

V gene TRBV5-5 combines with J gene TRBJ1-3, with D hard to call. Per germline, CDR1 SGHKS and CDR2 YYEKEE (reference sequence). Trimming took off 0 bases at V and 4 bases at J, with 8 bases between the two ends. The CDR3 is 14 residues long. DNA of the CDR3: TGTGCCAGCAGCTTGGCCCGAGGGGGAAACACCATATATTTT. As protein: CASSLARGGNTIYF.

This chain links TRBV6-5 with TRBJ1-1, with TRBD1 as a possible D gene (5 bases). CDR3 length equals 15 residues. The germline gives CDR1 MNHEY, CDR2 SVGAGI. Trimming removed 0 bases at V and 2 bases at J, with 10 bases between. The CDR3 nucleotides read TGTGCCAGCAGTTACTCGCGGGGGGACAACACTGAAGCTTTCTTT. Its translation: CASSYSRGDNTEAFF.

This clone was counted a single time. The genes are TRBV15 and TRBJ1-4; unclear D gene. Trimming took off 2 bases at V and 5 bases at J, with 0 bases between the two ends. The CDR3 runs 11 residues. CDR1 LNHNV and CDR2 YYDKDF come from the germline V gene (reference sequence). This chain's CDR3 is CATSRNEKLFF. Here the CDR3 DNA reads TGTGCCACCAGCAGAAATGAAAAACTGTTTTTT.

The chain uses TRBV5-4 and TRBJ2-2; 11 positions match TRBD2. From germline, CDR1 is SGHNT and CDR2 YYREEE (reference sequence). The CDR3 spans 15 residues. With V trimmed by 0 bases and J by 6 bases, 1 base remained unmatched. CDR3 DNA sequence: TGTGCCAGCAGCTTGGGACTAGCGGGACCCGGGGAGCTGTTTTTT. Translated: CASSLGLAGPGELFF.

The chain employs TRBV5-6 and TRBJ2-5, with D possibly matching TRBD1 (5 bases). The V end was cut by 3 bases, the J end by 0 bases, with 12 bases between. The CDR3 has 15 residues. CDR1 SGHDT and CDR2 YYEEEE come from the germline V gene. The CDR3 nucleotides are TGTGCCAGCAGCTGGAAGGGGCGGAACCAAGAGACCCAGTACTTC. Its translation: CASSWKGRNQETQYF.

This clone was counted only a few times. The chain employs TRBV5-4 and TRBJ1-1; no definite D call. Germline CDR1 reads SGHNT; CDR2 reads YYREEE (reference sequence). The CDR3 contains 12 residues. The V end lost 4 bases, the J end lost 5 bases, and 9 bases lay between the germline ends. Here the CDR3 DNA reads TGTGCCAGCAGCGTCGTAGGGACTGAAGCTTTCTTT. Amino acids: CASSVVGTEAFF.

The genes are TRBV10-3 and TRBJ2-7; 12 bases line up with TRBD1. The V and J ends lost 8 bases and 3 bases, in that order; junction bases with no gene match: 5. Germline CDR1 and CDR2: ENHRY and SYGVKD. CDR3 length: 14 residues. The CDR3 DNA reads as TGTGCCATCCGGGACAGGGGGCCTGTCTACGAGCAGTACTTC. Residues: CAIRDRGPVYEQYF.

This chain uses TRBV30 with TRBJ1-3, with TRBD1 matching 10 bases. Losses at the gene ends were 5 bases for V and 8 bases for J; bases not matched to a gene: 6. CDR1 GTSNPN and CDR2 SVGIG come from the germline V gene (reference sequence). The CDR3 is 13 amino acids. DNA for the CDR3: TGTGCCTGGGGGGACAGGGGTATAGACACCATATATTTT. Translated, it gives CAWGDRGIDTIYF. Looking up the rest from reference TRBV30 and TRBJ1-3 gives the full variable domain: SQTIHQWPATLVQPVGSPLSLECTVEGTSNPNLYWYRQAAGRGLQLLFYSVGIGQISSEVPQNLSASRPQDRQFILSSKKLLLSDSGFYLCAWGDRGIDTIYFGEGSWLTVV.

V usage is TRBV5-8 and J usage is TRBJ1-2; the D gene is possibly TRBD1 (5 bases). The germline V gene has CDR1 SGHTS and CDR2 YDEGEE. CDR3 size: 10 residues. V shed 5 bases and J shed 10 bases, with 9 bases lying between them. CDR3 DNA: TGTGCCAGCAGTGGGGCGATCTACACCTTC. Translation gives CASSGAIYTF.

The V call is TRBV5-6, the J call TRBJ1-5, with D hard to call. This CDR3 contains 12 residues. Germline loops: CDR1 SGHDT, CDR2 YYEEEE. Trimming removed 2 bases from V and 5 bases from J, with 5 bases in between. CDR3: CASSLQDQPQHF. The CDR3 DNA sequence: TGTGCCAGCAGCTTACAAGATCAGCCCCAGCATTTT.

A single count supports this clone. V is TRBV6-1 and J is TRBJ2-7; D might be TRBD1 or TRBD2, each matching 5 bases. Trimming took 1 base from V and 0 from J, leaving 10 bases between them. This CDR3 region has 15 residues. Germline V gives CDR1 MNHNS, CDR2 SASEGT. Here the CDR3 reads CASSEEDTSSYEQYF. The DNA for the CDR3 is TGTGCCAGCAGTGAAGAGGACACTAGCTCCTACGAGCAGTACTTC.

This chain links TRBV6-5 with TRBJ2-2; TRBD1 matches 10 bases. CDR1 and CDR2 (germline): MNHEY, SVGAGI. V shed 2 bases and J 9 bases; nucleotides not matched to a gene: 6. This CDR3 comprises 15 residues. CDR3 residues: CASSYGGTGDRELFF. The CDR3 nucleotides are TGTGCCAGCAGTTACGGTGGGACAGGGGACCGGGAGCTGTTTTTT.

The rearrangement uses TRBV5-6 and TRBJ2-5, with no clear D. This CDR3 has 11 residues. V was pared by 1 base and J by 4 bases, with 2 bases between. Germline lookup yields CDR1 SGHDT and CDR2 YYEEEE. The CDR3 sequence: CASSLRETQYF. The CDR3 nucleotides read TGTGCCAGCAGCTTGAGAGAGACCCAGTACTTC.

The chain carries TRBV18 and TRBJ1-5; no clear D gene. The CDR3 spans 12 residues. Looked up from germline, CDR1 is KGHSH and CDR2 is LQKENI. V was shortened by 6 bases and J by 7 bases, with 10 bases between the two germline ends. The DNA of the CDR3 is TGTGCCAGCTCCGAGTCCCGGCAGCCCCAGCATTTT. Residues: CASSESRQPQHF.

A word on this clone: One base separates it from a far larger clone, so it is likely a read error. The V gene is TRBV5-6, the J gene TRBJ1-5; the D is unclear. CDR1 is SGHDT, CDR2 YYEEEE, per germline. The CDR3 extends over 12 amino acids. With 2 bases removed from V and 4 bases from J, the gap between germline ends came to 4 bases. The CDR3 reads CASSLGNQPQHF. CDR3 in DNA: TGTGCCAGCAGCTTAGGGAATCAGCCCCAGCATTTT.

This chain links TRBV29-1 with TRBJ1-2; 7 bases line up with TRBD1. This CDR3 spans 14 amino acids. V gave up 2 bases and J gave up 8 bases; unmatched junction bases: 11. Germline V gives CDR1 SQVTM, CDR2 ANQGSEA. The chain's CDR3 is CSVESGSYRGGYTF. The CDR3 DNA sequence: TGCAGCGTTGAATCGGGTTCCTACAGGGGCGGCTACACCTTC.

The rearrangement links TRBV9 to TRBJ2-1; 10 bases fit TRBD2. Germline V CDR1 and CDR2: SGDLS, YYNGEE. With 0 bases clipped from V and 7 bases from J, the junction kept 10 bases outside the gene matches. CDR3 size: 17 residues. CDR3 loop: CASSVAMVAGGNNEQFF. The CDR3, as DNA: TGTGCCAGCAGCGTAGCCATGGTAGCGGGGGGTAATAATGAGCAGTTCTTC.

V usage is TRBV10-1 and J usage is TRBJ2-1; TRBD2 might be the D (5 bases). CDR1 and CDR2 (germline): WNHNN, SYGVQD (reference sequence). V gave up 4 bases and J gave up 7 bases, with 20 bases separating them. The CDR3 covers 16 residues. DNA of the CDR3: TGCGCCAGCAGTGGGCTCGTTCCTGGGAGTTTGAATGAGCAGTTCTTC. Translating gives CASSGLVPGSLNEQFF.

The V call is TRBV5-1, the J call TRBJ2-7, with 8 positions matching TRBD1. Germline values: CDR1 SGHRS, CDR2 YFSETQ. V was pared by 0 bases and J by 3 bases, with 5 bases of the junction left unmatched. The CDR3 is 15 amino acids. CDR3 protein: CASSLGSGGGYEQYF. DNA of the CDR3: TGCGCCAGCAGCTTGGGGTCAGGGGGCGGCTACGAGCAGTACTTC.